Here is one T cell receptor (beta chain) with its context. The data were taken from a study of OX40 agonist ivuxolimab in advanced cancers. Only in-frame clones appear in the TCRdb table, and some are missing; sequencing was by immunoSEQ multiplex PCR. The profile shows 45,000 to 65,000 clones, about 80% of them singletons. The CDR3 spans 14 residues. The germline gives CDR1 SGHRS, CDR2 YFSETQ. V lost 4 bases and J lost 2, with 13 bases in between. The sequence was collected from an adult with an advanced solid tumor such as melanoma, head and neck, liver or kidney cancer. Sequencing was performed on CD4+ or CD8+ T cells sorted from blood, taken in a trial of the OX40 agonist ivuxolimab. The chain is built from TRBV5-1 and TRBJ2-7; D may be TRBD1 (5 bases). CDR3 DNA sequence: TGCGCCAGCAGCGGACGAGACAGTACCTACGAGCAGTACTTC. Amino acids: CASSGRDSTYEQYF.